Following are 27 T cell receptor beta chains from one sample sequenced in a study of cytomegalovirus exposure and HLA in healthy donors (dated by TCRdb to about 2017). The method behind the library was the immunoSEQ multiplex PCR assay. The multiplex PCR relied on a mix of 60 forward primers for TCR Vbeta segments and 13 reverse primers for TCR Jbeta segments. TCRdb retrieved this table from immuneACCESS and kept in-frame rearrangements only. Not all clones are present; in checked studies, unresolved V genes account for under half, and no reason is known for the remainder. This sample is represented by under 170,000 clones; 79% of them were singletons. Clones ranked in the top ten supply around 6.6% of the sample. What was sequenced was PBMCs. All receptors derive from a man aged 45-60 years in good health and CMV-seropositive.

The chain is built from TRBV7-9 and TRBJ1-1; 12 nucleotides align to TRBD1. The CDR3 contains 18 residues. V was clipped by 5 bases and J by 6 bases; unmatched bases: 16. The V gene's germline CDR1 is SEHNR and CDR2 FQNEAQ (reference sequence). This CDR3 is CASSLGGGQGAIGAEAFF. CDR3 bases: TGTGCCAGCAGCCTTGGGGGGGGACAGGGGGCCATAGGGGCTGAAGCTTTCTTT.

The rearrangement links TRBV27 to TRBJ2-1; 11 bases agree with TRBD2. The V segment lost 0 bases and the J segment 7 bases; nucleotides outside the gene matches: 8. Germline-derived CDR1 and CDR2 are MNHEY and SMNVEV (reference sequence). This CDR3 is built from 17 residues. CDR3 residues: CASSLSPPSGRTNEQFF. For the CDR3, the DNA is TGTGCCAGCAGTTTATCGCCCCCTAGCGGGAGGACGAATGAGCAGTTCTTC.

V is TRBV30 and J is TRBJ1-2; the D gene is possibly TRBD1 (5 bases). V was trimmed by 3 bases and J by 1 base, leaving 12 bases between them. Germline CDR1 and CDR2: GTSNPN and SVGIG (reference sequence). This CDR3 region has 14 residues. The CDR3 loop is CAWRSGGINYGYTF. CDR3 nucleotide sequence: TGTGCCTGGAGGAGTGGGGGGATTAACTATGGCTACACCTTC.

Here the CDR3 reads CASSVEAGGSSDTQYF. The CDR3 coding sequence is TGTGCCAGCAGCGTAGAAGCGGGAGGTTCTTCAGATACGCAGTATTTT. J is TRBJ2-3 and V is TRBV9, with TRBD2 matching 9 bases. Germline V gene data show CDR1 as SGDLS and CDR2 as YYNGEE. Trimming removed 0 bases from V and 4 bases from J; junction bases left unmatched: 6. The CDR3 is made up of 16 amino acids.

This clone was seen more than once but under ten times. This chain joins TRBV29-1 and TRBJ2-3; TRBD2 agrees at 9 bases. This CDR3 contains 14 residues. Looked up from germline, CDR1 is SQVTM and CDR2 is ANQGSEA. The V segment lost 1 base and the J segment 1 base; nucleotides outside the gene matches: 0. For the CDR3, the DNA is TGCAGCGTTGAAGGCGGGAGGGGCACAGATACGCAGTATTTT. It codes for CSVEGGRGTDTQYF.

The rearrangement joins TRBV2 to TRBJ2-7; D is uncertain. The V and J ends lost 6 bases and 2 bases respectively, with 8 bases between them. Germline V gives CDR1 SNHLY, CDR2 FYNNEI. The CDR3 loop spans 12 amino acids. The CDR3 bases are TGTGCCAGCAGACTAACCACCTACGAGCAGTACTTC. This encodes CASRLTTYEQYF.

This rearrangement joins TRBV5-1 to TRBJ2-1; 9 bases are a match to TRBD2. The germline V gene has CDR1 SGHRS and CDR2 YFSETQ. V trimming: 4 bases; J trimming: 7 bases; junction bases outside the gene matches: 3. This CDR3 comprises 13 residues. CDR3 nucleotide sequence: TGCGCCAGCAGCGCTAGCGGGAATAATGAGCAGTTCTTC. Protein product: CASSASGNNEQFF.

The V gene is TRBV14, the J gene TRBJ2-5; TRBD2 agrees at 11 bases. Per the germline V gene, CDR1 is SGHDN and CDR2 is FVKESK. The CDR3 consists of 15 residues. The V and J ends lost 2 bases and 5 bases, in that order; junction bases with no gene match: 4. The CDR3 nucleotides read TGTGCCAGCAGCCAAACTAGCGGGAGTTGGGAGACCCAGTACTTC. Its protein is CASSQTSGSWETQYF.

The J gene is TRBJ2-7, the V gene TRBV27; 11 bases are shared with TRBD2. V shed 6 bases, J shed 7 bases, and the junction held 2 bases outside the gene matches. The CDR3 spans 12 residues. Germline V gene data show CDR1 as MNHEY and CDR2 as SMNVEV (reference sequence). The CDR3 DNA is TGTGCCAGCAGCACTAGCGGGAGAGAGCAGTACTTC. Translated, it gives CASSTSGREQYF.

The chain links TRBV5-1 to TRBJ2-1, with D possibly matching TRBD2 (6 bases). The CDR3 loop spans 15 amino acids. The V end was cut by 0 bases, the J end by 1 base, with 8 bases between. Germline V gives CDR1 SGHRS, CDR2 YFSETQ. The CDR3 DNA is TGCGCCAGCAGCTTGGGACTAGTGTCCTACAATGAGCAGTTCTTC. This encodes CASSLGLVSYNEQFF. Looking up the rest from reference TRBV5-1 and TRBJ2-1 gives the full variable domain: KAGVTQTPRYLIKTRGQQVTLSCSPISGHRSVSWYQQTPGQGLQFLFEYFSETQRNKGNFPGRFSGRQFSNSRSEMNVSTLELGDSALYLCASSLGLVSYNEQFFGPGTRLTVL.

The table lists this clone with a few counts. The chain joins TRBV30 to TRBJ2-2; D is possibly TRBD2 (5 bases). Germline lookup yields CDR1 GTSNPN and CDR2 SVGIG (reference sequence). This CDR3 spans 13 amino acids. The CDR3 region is CAASLSSTGELFF. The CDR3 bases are TGTGCTGCTAGCTTGAGTAGTACCGGGGAGCTGTTTTTT.

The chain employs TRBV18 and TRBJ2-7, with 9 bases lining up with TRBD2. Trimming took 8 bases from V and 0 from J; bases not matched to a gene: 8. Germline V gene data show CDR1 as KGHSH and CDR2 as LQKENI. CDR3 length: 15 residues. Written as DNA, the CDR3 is TGTGCCAGCGCTCCCGGACTAGCGAACTCCTACGAGCAGTACTTC. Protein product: CASAPGLANSYEQYF.

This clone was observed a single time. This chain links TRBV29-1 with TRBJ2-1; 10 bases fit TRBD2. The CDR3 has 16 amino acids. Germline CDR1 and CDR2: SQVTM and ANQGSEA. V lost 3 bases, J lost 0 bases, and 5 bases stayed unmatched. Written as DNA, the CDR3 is TGCAGCGTTGATCAAGCGGGAGGGCCCTCCTACAATGAGCAGTTCTTC. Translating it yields CSVDQAGGPSYNEQFF.

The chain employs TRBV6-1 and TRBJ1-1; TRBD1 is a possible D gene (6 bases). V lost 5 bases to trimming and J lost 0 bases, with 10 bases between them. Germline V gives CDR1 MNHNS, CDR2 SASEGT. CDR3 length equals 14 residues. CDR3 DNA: TGTGCCAGCAGTAAAGGACAGCTGAACACTGAAGCTTTCTTT. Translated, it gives CASSKGQLNTEAFF.

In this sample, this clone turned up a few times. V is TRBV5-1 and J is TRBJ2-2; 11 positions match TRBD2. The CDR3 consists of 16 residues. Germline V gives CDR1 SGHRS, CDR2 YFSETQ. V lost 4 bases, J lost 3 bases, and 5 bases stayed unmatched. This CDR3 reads CASSRGTSGDTGELFF. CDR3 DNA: TGCGCCAGCAGCCGGGGGACTAGCGGTGACACCGGGGAGCTGTTTTTT.

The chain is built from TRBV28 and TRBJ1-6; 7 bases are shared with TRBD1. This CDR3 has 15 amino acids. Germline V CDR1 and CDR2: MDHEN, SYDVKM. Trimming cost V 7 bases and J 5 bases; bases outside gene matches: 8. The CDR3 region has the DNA TGTGCCAGCACCCCCCGAGACAGGGATAATTCACCCCTCCACTTT. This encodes CASTPRDRDNSPLHF.

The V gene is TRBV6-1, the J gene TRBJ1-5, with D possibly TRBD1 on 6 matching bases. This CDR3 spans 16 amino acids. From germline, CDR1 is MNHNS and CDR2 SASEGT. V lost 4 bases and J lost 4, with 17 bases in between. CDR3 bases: TGTGCCAGCAGTGTGCACCAGGGGTCTGAGAATCAGCCCCAGCATTTT. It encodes CASSVHQGSENQPQHF.

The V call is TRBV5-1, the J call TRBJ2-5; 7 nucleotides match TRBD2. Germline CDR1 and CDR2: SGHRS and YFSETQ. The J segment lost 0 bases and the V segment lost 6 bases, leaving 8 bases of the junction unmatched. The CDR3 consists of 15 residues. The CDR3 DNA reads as TGCGCCAGCAACCCTAGCGGTTCGTACCAAGAGACCCAGTACTTC. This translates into CASNPSGSYQETQYF.

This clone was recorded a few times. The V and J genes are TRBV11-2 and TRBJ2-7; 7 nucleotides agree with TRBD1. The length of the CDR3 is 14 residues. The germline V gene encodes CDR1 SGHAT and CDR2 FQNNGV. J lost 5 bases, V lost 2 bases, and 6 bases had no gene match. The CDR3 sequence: CASSLTGQPHEQYF. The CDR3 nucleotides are TGTGCCAGCAGCTTAACGGGACAGCCCCACGAGCAGTACTTC.

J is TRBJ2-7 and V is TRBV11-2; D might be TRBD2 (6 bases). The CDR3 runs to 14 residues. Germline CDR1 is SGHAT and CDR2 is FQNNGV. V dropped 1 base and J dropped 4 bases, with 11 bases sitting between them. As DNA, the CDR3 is TGTGCCAGCAGCTTAGTCGGGGGTGGTTACGAGCAGTACTTC. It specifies CASSLVGGGYEQYF. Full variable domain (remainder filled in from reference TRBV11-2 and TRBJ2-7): EAGVAQSPRYKIIEKRQSVAFWCNPISGHATLYWYQQILGQGPKLLIQFQNNGVVDDSQLPKDRFSAERLKGVDSTLKIQPAKLEDSAVYLCASSLVGGGYEQYFGPGTRLTVT.

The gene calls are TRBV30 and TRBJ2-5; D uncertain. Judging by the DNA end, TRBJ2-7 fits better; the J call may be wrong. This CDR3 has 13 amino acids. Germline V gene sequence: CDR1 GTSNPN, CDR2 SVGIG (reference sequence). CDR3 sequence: CAWSPGMGYEQYF. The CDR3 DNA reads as TGTGCCTGGAGCCCAGGAATGGGTTACGAGCAGTACTTC.

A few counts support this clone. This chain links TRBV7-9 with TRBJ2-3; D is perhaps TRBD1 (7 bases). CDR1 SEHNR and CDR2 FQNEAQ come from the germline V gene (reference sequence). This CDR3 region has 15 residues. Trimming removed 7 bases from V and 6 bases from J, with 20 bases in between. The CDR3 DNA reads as TGTGCCAGCACTCCGGGGGCGACAGGGACGGATACGCAGTATTTT. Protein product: CASTPGATGTDTQYF.

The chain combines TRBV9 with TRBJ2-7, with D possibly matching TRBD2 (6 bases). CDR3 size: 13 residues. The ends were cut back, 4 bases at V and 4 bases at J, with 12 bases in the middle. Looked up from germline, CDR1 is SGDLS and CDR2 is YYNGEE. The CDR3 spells CASSPNRGYEQYF. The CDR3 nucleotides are TGTGCCAGCAGCCCCAATCGGGGGTACGAGCAGTACTTC.

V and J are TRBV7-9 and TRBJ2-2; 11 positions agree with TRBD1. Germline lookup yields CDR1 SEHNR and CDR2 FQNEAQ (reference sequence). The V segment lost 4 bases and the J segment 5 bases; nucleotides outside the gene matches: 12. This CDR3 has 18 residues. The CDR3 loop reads CASSSRGQGAERTGELFF. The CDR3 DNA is TGTGCCAGCAGCTCCCGAGGACAGGGGGCGGAAAGGACCGGGGAGCTGTTTTTT.

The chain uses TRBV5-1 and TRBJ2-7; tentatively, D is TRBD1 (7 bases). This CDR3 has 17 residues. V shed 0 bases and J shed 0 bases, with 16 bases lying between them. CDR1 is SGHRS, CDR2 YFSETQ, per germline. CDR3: CASSLGSGRGDSYEQYF. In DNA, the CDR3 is TGCGCCAGCAGCTTGGGATCCGGCAGGGGGGACTCCTACGAGCAGTACTTC.

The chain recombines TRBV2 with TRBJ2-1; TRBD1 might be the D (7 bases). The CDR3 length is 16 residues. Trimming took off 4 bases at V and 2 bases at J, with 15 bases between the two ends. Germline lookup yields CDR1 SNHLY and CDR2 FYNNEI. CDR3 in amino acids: CASSVVGGGAYNEQFF. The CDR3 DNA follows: TGTGCCAGCAGTGTGGTAGGAGGGGGCGCCTACAATGAGCAGTTCTTC. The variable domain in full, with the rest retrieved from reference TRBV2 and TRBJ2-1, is EPEVTQTPSHQVTQMGQEVILRCVPISNHLYFYWYRQILGQKVEFLVSFYNNEISEKSEIFDDQFSVERPDGSNFTLKIRSTKLEDSAMYFCASSVVGGGAYNEQFFGPGTRLTVL.

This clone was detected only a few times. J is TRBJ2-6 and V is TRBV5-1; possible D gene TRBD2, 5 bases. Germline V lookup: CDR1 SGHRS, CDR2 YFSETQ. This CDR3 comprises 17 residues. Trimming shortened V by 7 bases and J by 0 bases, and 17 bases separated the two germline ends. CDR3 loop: CASRTYGDPSGANVLTF. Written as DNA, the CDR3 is TGCGCCAGCCGGACTTACGGGGATCCCTCTGGGGCCAACGTCCTGACTTTC.